This T cell receptor (beta chain) was profiled in a study of response to subunit inactivated influenza vaccine (dated by TCRdb to the late 2010s). Turning to the overall study: Deep quantitative T cell receptor repertoire profiling was used in the study to track responses to a trivalent subunit inactivated influenza vaccine. General conclusions and limits of the study: The authors suggested that each seasonal influenza vaccination may recruit only a limited number of new T cells.

Library preparation employed RT-PCR. Instrument used: Illumina HiSeq 2500. TCRdb passed the public sequencing reads through fastp at Q25 and MiXCR, retaining productive beta sequences. Every distinct CDR3 protein forms one entry, paired with its most common genes and DNA. The sample data list a few hundred thousand distinct CDR3 sequences, and 20% to 25% of these were observed just once. Of the sample, roughly a tenth falls within the top ten clones. Trimming costs V 7 bases and J 3 bases, and their ends lie 15 bases apart. In the germline V gene, CDR1 corresponds to MNHEY and CDR2 to SVGEGT. The CDR3, cysteine through phenylalanine, is 14 amino acids long. The entry retains the CDR3 DNA only, 42 bases that are in frame from base 1. As concerns this clonotype: Its cognate antigen has yet to be identified. No qualities accompany the bases; no much larger clone lies one base away.

The sample was PBMCs from blood, taken about 19 months after vaccination. This clonotype originated in a man in his fifties or sixties who received an inactivated influenza vaccine. Donor details come from another sample of the same person, matched by shared clones. In this chain, TRBV6-2 or TRBV6-3 is recombined with TRBJ1-2; the D gene is unclear. The CDR3 protein: CASTDARRYYGYTF. The bases are TGTGCCAGCACGGACGCCCGAAGATACTATGGCTACACCTTC.